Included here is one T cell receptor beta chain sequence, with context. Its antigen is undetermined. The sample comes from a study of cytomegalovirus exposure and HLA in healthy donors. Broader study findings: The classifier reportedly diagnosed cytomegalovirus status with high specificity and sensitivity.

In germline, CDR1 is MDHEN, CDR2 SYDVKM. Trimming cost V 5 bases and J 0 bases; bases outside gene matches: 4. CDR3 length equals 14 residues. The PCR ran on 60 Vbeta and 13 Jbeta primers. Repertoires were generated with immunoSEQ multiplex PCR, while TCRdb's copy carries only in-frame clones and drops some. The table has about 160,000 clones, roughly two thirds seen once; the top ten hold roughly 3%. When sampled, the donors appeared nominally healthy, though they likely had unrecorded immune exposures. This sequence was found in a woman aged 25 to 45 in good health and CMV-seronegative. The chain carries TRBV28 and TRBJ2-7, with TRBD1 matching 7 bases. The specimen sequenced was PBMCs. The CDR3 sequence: CASSGRQGSYEQYF. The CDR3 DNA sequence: TGTGCCAGCAGTGGAAGACAGGGCTCCTACGAGCAGTACTTC.